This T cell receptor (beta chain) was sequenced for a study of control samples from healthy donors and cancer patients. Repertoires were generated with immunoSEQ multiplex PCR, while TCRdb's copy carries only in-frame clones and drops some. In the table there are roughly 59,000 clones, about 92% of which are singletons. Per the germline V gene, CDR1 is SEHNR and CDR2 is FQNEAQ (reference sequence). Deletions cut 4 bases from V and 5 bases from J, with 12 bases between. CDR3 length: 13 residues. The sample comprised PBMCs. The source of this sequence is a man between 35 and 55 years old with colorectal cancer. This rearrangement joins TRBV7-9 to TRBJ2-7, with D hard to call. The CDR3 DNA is TGTGCCAGCAGCTCGGTCGTAAGGGACGAGCAGTACTTC. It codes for CASSSVVRDEQYF.